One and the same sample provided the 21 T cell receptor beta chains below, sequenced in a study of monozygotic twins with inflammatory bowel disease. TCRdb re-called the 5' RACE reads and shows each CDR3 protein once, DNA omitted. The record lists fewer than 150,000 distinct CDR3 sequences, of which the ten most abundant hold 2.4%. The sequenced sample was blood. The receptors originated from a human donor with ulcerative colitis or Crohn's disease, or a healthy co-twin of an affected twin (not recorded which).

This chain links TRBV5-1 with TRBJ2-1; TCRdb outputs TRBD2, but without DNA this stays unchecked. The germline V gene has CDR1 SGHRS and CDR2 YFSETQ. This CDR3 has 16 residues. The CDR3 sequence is CASGRHGLDTYNEQFF.

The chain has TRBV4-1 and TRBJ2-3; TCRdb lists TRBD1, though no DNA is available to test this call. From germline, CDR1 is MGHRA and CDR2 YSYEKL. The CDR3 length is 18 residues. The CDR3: CASSQGSMGGRRADTQYF.

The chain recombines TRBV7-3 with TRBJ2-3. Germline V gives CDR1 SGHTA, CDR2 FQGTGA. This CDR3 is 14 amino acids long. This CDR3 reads CASSLIVSTDTQYF.

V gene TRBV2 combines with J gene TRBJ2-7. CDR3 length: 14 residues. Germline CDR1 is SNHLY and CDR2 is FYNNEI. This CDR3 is CASKTASGSYEQYF.

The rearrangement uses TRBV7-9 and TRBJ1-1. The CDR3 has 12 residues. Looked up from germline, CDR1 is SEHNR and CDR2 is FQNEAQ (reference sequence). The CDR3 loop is CASSLEGAEAFF.

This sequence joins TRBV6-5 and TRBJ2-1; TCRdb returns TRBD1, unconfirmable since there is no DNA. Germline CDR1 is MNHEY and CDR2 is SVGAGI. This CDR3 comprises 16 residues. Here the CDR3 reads CASSYSGRGAYNEQFF.

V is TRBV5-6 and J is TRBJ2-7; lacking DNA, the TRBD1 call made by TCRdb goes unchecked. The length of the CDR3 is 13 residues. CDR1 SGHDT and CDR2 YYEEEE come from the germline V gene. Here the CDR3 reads CASSLGPNYEQYF.

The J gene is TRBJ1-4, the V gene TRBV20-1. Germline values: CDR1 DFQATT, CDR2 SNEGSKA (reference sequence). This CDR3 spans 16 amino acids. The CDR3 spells CSARVLNSRENEKLFF.

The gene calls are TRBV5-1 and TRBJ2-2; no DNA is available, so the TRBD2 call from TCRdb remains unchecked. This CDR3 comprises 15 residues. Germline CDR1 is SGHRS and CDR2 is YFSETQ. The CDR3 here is CASSSGTTFTGELFF.

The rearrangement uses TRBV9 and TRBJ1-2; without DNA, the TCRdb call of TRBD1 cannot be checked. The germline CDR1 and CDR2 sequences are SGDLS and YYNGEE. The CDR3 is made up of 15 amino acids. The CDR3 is CASSVRDTANYGYTF.

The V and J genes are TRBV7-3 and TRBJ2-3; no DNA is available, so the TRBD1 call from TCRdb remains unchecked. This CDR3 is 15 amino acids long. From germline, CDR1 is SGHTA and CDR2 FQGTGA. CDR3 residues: CASSLTGARADTQYF.

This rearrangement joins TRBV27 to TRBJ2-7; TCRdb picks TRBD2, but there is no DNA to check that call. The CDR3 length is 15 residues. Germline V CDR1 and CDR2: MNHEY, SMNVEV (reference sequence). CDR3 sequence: CASSFGLALSYEQYF.

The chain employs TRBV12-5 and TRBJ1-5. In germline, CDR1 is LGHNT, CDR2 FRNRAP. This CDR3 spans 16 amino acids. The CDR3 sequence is CASGLATAWGNQPQHF.

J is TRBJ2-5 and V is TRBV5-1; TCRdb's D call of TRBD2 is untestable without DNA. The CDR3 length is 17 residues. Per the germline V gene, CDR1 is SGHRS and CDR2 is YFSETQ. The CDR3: CASSLNAARGNQETQYF.

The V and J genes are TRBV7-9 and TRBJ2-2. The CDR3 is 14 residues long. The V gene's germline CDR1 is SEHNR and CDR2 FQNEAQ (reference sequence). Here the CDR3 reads CASSLWLASGELFF.

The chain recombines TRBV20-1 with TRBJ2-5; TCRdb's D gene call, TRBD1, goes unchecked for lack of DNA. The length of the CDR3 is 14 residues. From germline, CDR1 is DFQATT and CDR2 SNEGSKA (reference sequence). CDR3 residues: CSARDRQGGETQYF.

CDR3 in amino acids: CASRLEDLNTEAFF. This chain connects TRBV5-1 to TRBJ1-1. The CDR3 spans 14 residues. Germline V gene lookup returns CDR1 SGHRS and CDR2 YFSETQ. The entire variable domain, with the rest obtained from reference TRBV5-1 and TRBJ1-1, is as follows: KAGVTQTPRYLIKTRGQQVTLSCSPISGHRSVSWYQQTPGQGLQFLFEYFSETQRNKGNFPGRFSGRQFSNSRSEMNVSTLELGDSALYLCASRLEDLNTEAFFGQGTRLTVV.

The CDR3: CATSDFRSAGRPSSTDTQYF. This chain joins TRBV24-1 and TRBJ2-3; as DNA is missing, the TRBD1 call by TCRdb cannot be tested. The CDR3 consists of 20 residues. Germline assignment: CDR1 KGHDR and CDR2 SFDVKD.

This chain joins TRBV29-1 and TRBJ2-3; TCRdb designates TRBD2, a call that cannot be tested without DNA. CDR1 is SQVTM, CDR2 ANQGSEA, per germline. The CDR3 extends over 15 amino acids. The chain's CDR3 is CSVQRLAGSTDTQYF.

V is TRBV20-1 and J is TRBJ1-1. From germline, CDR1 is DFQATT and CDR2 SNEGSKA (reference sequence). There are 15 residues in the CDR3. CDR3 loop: CSARDFWVVNTEAFF.

CDR3 residues: CASSHSRRGVNTEAFF. The chain employs TRBV3-1 and TRBJ1-1; the TRBD1 assignment by TCRdb is unverifiable without DNA. The CDR3 length is 16 residues. Germline-derived CDR1 and CDR2 are LGHDT and YNNKEL (reference sequence).